Listed below are T cell receptor beta chains from one sample, sequenced in a study of blood T cell repertoires in COVID-19. TCRdb's copy holds only in-frame clones and misses some; the assay was immunoSEQ multiplex PCR. Altogether approximately 160,000 clones are present, approximately 81% being singletons, with the ten largest covering approximately 7.7%. The source material was PBMCs or T cells enriched from blood (not recorded which). These receptors all stem from a woman between 50 and 59 years old who had recovered from COVID-19. Both conserved end residues are part of each CDR3. The order of the fields is V gene, J gene, clone size, D gene, CDR3 protein, CDR3 DNA. D genes are given only for firm matches. Clone size is not always given. Where it is, it says once, few, many or a class for expanded clones.

TRBV18	TRBJ1-1	.	.	CASSPGRGYTEAFF	TGTGCCAGCTCACCAGGTAGGGGGTACACTGAAGCTTTCTTT
TRBV19	TRBJ1-2	.	TRBD1	CASSNNAGGDYGYTF	TGTGCCAGTAGTAATAACGCAGGGGGTGACTATGGCTACACCTTC
TRBV29-1	TRBJ2-1	.	.	CSVGETAGEQFF	TGCAGCGTTGGAGAGACAGCTGGTGAGCAGTTCTTC
TRBV3-1/TRBV3-2	TRBJ1-2	.	TRBD1	CASSQDRAYGYTF	TGTGCCAGCAGCCAGGACAGGGCTTATGGCTACACCTTC
TRBV7-9	TRBJ2-1	.	.	CASSPGGLEQFF	TGTGCCAGCAGCCCCGGAGGCCTCGAGCAGTTCTTC
TRBV7-3	TRBJ2-1	.	.	CASSSGDPSSYNEQFF	TGTGCCAGCAGCTCAGGGGACCCAAGCTCCTACAATGAGCAGTTCTTC
TRBV6-6	TRBJ2-2	.	.	CASSSRAVANTGELFF	TGTGCCAGCAGTTCGCGAGCGGTTGCGAACACCGGGGAGCTGTTTTTT
TRBV28	TRBJ1-3	.	.	CASIPARAGNTIYF	TGTGCCAGCATCCCCGCGCGGGCTGGAAACACCATATATTTT
TRBV7-2	TRBJ1-2	.	.	CASSLSGRAGDYGYTF	TGTGCCAGCAGCTTAAGCGGACGCGCAGGGGACTATGGCTACACCTTC
TRBV28	TRBJ1-6	.	.	CASSLTRANSPLHF	TGTGCCAGCAGTTTAACCAGGGCCAATTCACCCCTCCACTTT
TRBV18	TRBJ2-6	.	TRBD2	CASSPLGGGLSSGANVLTF	TGTGCCAGCTCACCACTTGGGGGAGGGCTGAGCTCTGGGGCCAACGTCCTGACTTTC
TRBV7-2	TRBJ1-2	.	TRBD1	CASSLVTGTGANYGYTF	TGTGCCAGCAGCTTAGTCACCGGGACAGGGGCGAACTATGGCTACACCTTC
TRBV9	TRBJ2-1	few	.	CASAERGFSYNEQFF	TGTGCCAGCGCTGAGAGGGGGTTCTCCTACAATGAGCAGTTCTTC
TRBV7-2	TRBJ1-4	.	.	CASSLLGGVTNEKLFF	TGTGCCAGCAGCTTATTAGGAGGAGTAACTAATGAAAAACTGTTTTTT